The 26 T cell receptor beta chains reported below all come from one sample, sequenced in a study of PD-1 blockade in mismatch repair-deficient tumors. Method: immunoSEQ multiplex PCR; TCRdb's copy keeps in-frame clones and lacks some. The top ten hold around 3.4% of the sample, which has 30,000 to 35,000 clones, approximately 80% seen once. The sequences come from PBMCs, collected less than 7 weeks after starting pembrolizumab. These receptors all stem from an adult with mismatch repair-deficient cancer.

V usage is TRBV10-1 and J usage is TRBJ1-4; perhaps TRBD1 as D (5 bases). V dropped 0 bases and J dropped 3 bases, with 8 bases sitting between them. This CDR3 contains 15 residues. Germline lookup yields CDR1 WNHNN and CDR2 SYGVQD (reference sequence). CDR3 bases: TGCGCCAGCAGTGAGTCGCGGGGGGCTAATGAAAAACTGTTTTTT. Encoded protein: CASSESRGANEKLFF.

The CDR3 DNA reads TGTGCCAGCAGTTTAGGACTAGCGGGAACCCAAGAGACCCAGTACTTC. Protein sequence: CASSLGLAGTQETQYF. V usage is TRBV28 and J usage is TRBJ2-5, with TRBD2 matching 12 bases. This CDR3 comprises 16 residues. V lost 2 bases and J lost 1; bases outside the gene matches: 2. CDR1 and CDR2 (germline): MDHEN, SYDVKM.

This rearrangement joins TRBV6-5 to TRBJ2-1, with a weak D call TRBD2 (6 bases). The CDR3 length is 13 residues. Trimming left V 5 bases short and J 4 bases short, with 9 bases between. Germline CDR1 and CDR2: MNHEY and SVGAGI. The CDR3 DNA sequence: TGTGCCAGCAGTCGGGACTCTTACAATGAGCAGTTCTTC. Its protein product is CASSRDSYNEQFF.

This clone came up a few times. The chain uses TRBV11-2 and TRBJ1-2; the match to TRBD1 covers 9 bases. CDR1 is SGHAT, CDR2 FQNNGV, per germline. The CDR3 contains 18 residues. V trimming: 1 base; J trimming: 7 bases; junction bases outside the gene matches: 16. The CDR3 is CASSLVTGQGGAAGGYTF. CDR3 sequence (DNA): TGTGCCAGCAGCTTAGTGACGGGACAGGGAGGTGCTGCAGGTGGCTACACCTTC. Based on the CDR3 plus reference TRBV11-2 and TRBJ1-2, the full variable domain is EAGVAQSPRYKIIEKRQSVAFWCNPISGHATLYWYQQILGQGPKLLIQFQNNGVVDDSQLPKDRFSAERLKGVDSTLKIQPAKLEDSAVYLCASSLVTGQGGAAGGYTFGSGTRLTVV.

The rearrangement joins TRBV5-6 to TRBJ2-7; 9 bases are a match to TRBD1. The germline gives CDR1 SGHDT, CDR2 YYEEEE. The CDR3 spans 12 residues. CDR3 nucleotide sequence: TGTGCCAGCAGCTTGAACCGGGACAGGGTATCAGTC. This translates into CASSLNRDRVSV.

V gene TRBV6-6 combines with J gene TRBJ2-4; the match to TRBD2 covers 7 bases. The germline CDR1 and CDR2 sequences are MNHNY and SVGAGI (reference sequence). Germline trimming cut 4 bases from V and 6 bases from J; bases unmatched to any gene: 6. The CDR3 length is 14 residues. The CDR3, as DNA: TGTGCCAGCAGTTGGGGGAGGGAAAGAAACATTCAGTACTTC. This translates into CASSWGRERNIQYF.

The chain joins TRBV2 to TRBJ2-1; D possibly corresponds to TRBD2 (5 bases). V lost 1 base and J lost 3, with 10 bases in between. Germline CDR1 and CDR2: SNHLY and FYNNEI. This CDR3 spans 15 amino acids. In DNA form, the CDR3 reads TGTGCCAGCAGTGAAGGCGCGGGTATCTACAATGAGCAGTTCTTC. Translated, it gives CASSEGAGIYNEQFF.

This clone showed up just once. This chain's CDR3 is CASSYTPQGGNTIYF. The CDR3 region has the DNA TGTGCCAGCAGTTATACACCTCAGGGCGGAAACACCATATATTTT. The chain is built from TRBV6-6 and TRBJ1-3; perhaps TRBD1 as D (5 bases). The V and J ends lost 3 bases and 4 bases respectively, with 13 bases between them. The CDR3 has 15 residues. The germline CDR1 and CDR2 sequences are MNHNY and SVGAGI (reference sequence).

This clone turned up a few times. The chain joins TRBV18 to TRBJ2-7; TRBD1 aligns across 9 bases. The junction had 1 base not matched to a gene; V was cut back by 2 bases and J by 5 bases. Germline V gives CDR1 KGHSH, CDR2 LQKENI. CDR3 size: 13 residues. This chain's CDR3 is CASSPGTGNEQYF. Here the CDR3 DNA reads TGTGCCAGCTCACCAGGGACAGGGAACGAGCAGTACTTC.

V gene TRBV7-2 combines with J gene TRBJ1-1, with D possibly being TRBD1 (5 bases). Trimming removed 5 bases from V and 6 bases from J, with 16 bases in between. Per germline, CDR1 SGHTA and CDR2 FQGNSA. The CDR3 spans 14 residues. The CDR3 here is CASSPYRSGAEAFF. Written as DNA, the CDR3 is TGTGCCAGCAGCCCTTACAGGAGTGGGGCTGAAGCTTTCTTT.

This clone was recorded once. CDR3 DNA: TGTGCCAGCATCCAAGACAGGCAAAATGAAAAACTGTTTTTT. It translates to CASIQDRQNEKLFF. The gene calls are TRBV6-1 and TRBJ1-4; a possible D gene is TRBD1 (6 bases). Germline lookup yields CDR1 MNHNS and CDR2 SASEGT. The CDR3 is made up of 14 amino acids. V dropped 7 bases and J dropped 5 bases, with 14 bases sitting between them.

The chain employs TRBV10-3 and TRBJ1-1, with unresolved D. Germline V lookup: CDR1 ENHRY, CDR2 SYGVKD. V lost 2 bases, J lost 0 bases, and 7 bases lay in between. The CDR3 has 14 residues. Here the CDR3 DNA reads TGTGCCATCAGTGAGGACAACTTGAACACTGAAGCTTTCTTT. Translation: CAISEDNLNTEAFF.

V is TRBV20-1 and J is TRBJ2-3, with D hard to call. CDR1 is DFQATT and CDR2 is SNEGSKA in the germline V gene (reference sequence). V was trimmed by 0 bases and J by 5 bases, leaving 3 bases between them. The CDR3 extends over 11 amino acids. The chain's CDR3 is CSARERDTQYF. In DNA, the CDR3 is TGCAGTGCTAGAGAGCGAGATACGCAGTATTTT.

The chain employs TRBV27 and TRBJ1-1; D possibly corresponds to TRBD1 (5 bases). CDR1 and CDR2 (germline): MNHEY, SMNVEV (reference sequence). Trimming pared 6 bases from V and 0 bases from J, leaving 14 bases between. The CDR3 contains 15 residues. The CDR3 is CASRRPRQLNTEAFF. The DNA of the CDR3 is TGTGCCAGCAGGAGGCCCCGACAGTTGAACACTGAAGCTTTCTTT.

V gene TRBV5-5 combines with J gene TRBJ1-5; 8 bases are a match to TRBD1. CDR1 and CDR2 from the germline V gene are SGHKS and YYEKEE (reference sequence). This CDR3 has 13 amino acids. Unmatched junction bases numbered 4, after V lost 4 bases and J lost 7 bases. CDR3 sequence reads: CASSVTGDQPQHF. CDR3 nucleotides: TGTGCCAGCAGCGTGACAGGGGACCAGCCCCAGCATTTT. Complete variable domain (other parts from reference TRBV5-5 and TRBJ1-5): DAGVTQSPTHLIKTRGQQVTLRCSPISGHKSVSWYQQVLGQGPQFIFQYYEKEERGRGNFPDRFSARQFPNYSSELNVNALLLGDSALYLCASSVTGDQPQHFGDGTRLSIL.

The CDR3 nucleotides read TGTGCCAGCAGCGACACCACAGGGACGGGGACAGATACGCAGTATTTT. This encodes CASSDTTGTGTDTQYF. This chain connects TRBV9 to TRBJ2-3, with D possibly being TRBD1 (6 bases). The CDR3 totals 16 residues. Trimming took off 3 bases at V and 3 bases at J, with 17 bases between the two ends. The germline V gene encodes CDR1 SGDLS and CDR2 YYNGEE. Variable domain in full (rest from reference TRBV9 and TRBJ2-3): DSGVTQTPKHLITATGQRVTLRCSPRSGDLSVYWYQQSLDQGLQFLIQYYNGEERAKGNILERFSAQQFPDLHSELNLSSLELGDSALYFCASSDTTGTGTDTQYFGPGTRLTVL.

This chain connects TRBV6-6 to TRBJ2-3; D ambiguous. The CDR3 runs to 15 residues. Trimming cost V 2 bases and J 2 bases, with 11 bases left between them. Germline loops: CDR1 MNHNY, CDR2 SVGAGI (reference sequence). CDR3: CASSYGQLITDTQYF. In nucleotides, the CDR3 is TGTGCCAGCAGTTACGGCCAGTTAATCACAGATACGCAGTATTTT.

The rearrangement uses TRBV7-2 and TRBJ1-5; 10 nucleotides match TRBD1. J lost 5 bases, V lost 5 bases, and 15 bases had no gene match. Germline V gives CDR1 SGHTA, CDR2 FQGNSA. The CDR3 runs to 18 residues. CDR3 loop: CASSPFRDSGTGDQPQHF. DNA for the CDR3: TGTGCCAGCAGCCCCTTCCGCGATTCCGGGACAGGGGATCAGCCCCAGCATTTT.

The chain recombines TRBV7-2 with TRBJ1-2; 10 bases fit TRBD1. Germline trimming cut 4 bases from V and 6 bases from J; bases unmatched to any gene: 2. This CDR3 is 13 amino acids long. The germline V gene encodes CDR1 SGHTA and CDR2 FQGNSA. The CDR3 sequence: CASSYGQGDGYTF. The CDR3, as DNA: TGTGCCAGCAGCTACGGACAGGGGGATGGCTACACCTTC.

The chain links TRBV15 to TRBJ1-1; 8 positions agree with TRBD1. The CDR3 consists of 16 residues. V lost 1 base, J lost 3 bases, and 7 bases stayed unmatched. The germline V gene encodes CDR1 LNHNV and CDR2 YYDKDF (reference sequence). CDR3 loop: CATSRAPGGHHTEAFF. The CDR3 DNA sequence: TGTGCCACCAGCAGAGCCCCAGGGGGCCATCACACTGAAGCTTTCTTT.

The rearrangement joins TRBV4-2 to TRBJ1-2, with D perhaps TRBD1 (6 bases). Germline V gene lookup returns CDR1 LGHNA and CDR2 YNFKEQ. The CDR3 contains 15 residues. Trimming removed 4 bases from V and 4 bases from J, with 16 bases in between. CDR3 residues: CASSPPDRPIYGYTF. CDR3 nucleotide sequence: TGTGCCAGCAGCCCGCCGGACAGACCAATCTATGGCTACACCTTC.

V gene TRBV27 combines with J gene TRBJ2-5; 7 nucleotides align to TRBD1. The CDR3 is 15 residues long. With 5 bases clipped from V and 1 base from J, the junction kept 7 bases outside the gene matches. Germline lookup yields CDR1 MNHEY and CDR2 SMNVEV (reference sequence). The CDR3 DNA reads TGTGCCAGCAGTCTAGGGGGCGGAGTCCAAGAGACCCAGTACTTC. This sequence encodes CASSLGGGVQETQYF.

The rearrangement links TRBV7-2 to TRBJ1-3, with D maybe TRBD1 (6 bases). Germline V lookup: CDR1 SGHTA, CDR2 FQGNSA. CDR3 length: 14 amino acids. V was trimmed by 5 bases and J by 1 base, leaving 9 bases between them. The CDR3 here is CASSLDRSGNTIYF. In DNA form, the CDR3 reads TGTGCCAGCAGCCTAGACAGGTCTGGAAACACCATATATTTT.

This rearrangement joins TRBV19 to TRBJ2-2; the match to TRBD1 covers 7 bases. The CDR3 has 18 amino acids. V shed 0 bases and J 5 bases; nucleotides not matched to a gene: 12. The V gene's germline CDR1 is LNHDA and CDR2 SQIVND (reference sequence). Written as DNA, the CDR3 is TGTGCCAGTAGTATAGATCTATTGGGCAGGGGGAATACCGGGGAGCTGTTTTTT. Its translation: CASSIDLLGRGNTGELFF.

The chain recombines TRBV27 with TRBJ1-2; 9 bases agree with TRBD1. This CDR3 contains 15 residues. J lost 2 bases, V lost 9 bases, and 10 bases had no gene match. Per germline, CDR1 MNHEY and CDR2 SMNVEV (reference sequence). CDR3 in amino acids: CASTKQGALNYGYTF. The CDR3, as DNA: TGTGCCAGTACCAAACAGGGGGCCTTAAACTATGGCTACACCTTC.

The chain is built from TRBV9 and TRBJ2-7; 7 nucleotides agree with TRBD1. The J segment lost 4 bases and the V segment lost 0 bases, leaving 4 bases of the junction unmatched. This CDR3 is built from 14 residues. The germline CDR1 and CDR2 sequences are SGDLS and YYNGEE. The CDR3 reads CASSVGGGVYEQYF. For the CDR3, the DNA is TGTGCCAGCAGCGTAGGAGGGGGCGTTTACGAGCAGTACTTC.